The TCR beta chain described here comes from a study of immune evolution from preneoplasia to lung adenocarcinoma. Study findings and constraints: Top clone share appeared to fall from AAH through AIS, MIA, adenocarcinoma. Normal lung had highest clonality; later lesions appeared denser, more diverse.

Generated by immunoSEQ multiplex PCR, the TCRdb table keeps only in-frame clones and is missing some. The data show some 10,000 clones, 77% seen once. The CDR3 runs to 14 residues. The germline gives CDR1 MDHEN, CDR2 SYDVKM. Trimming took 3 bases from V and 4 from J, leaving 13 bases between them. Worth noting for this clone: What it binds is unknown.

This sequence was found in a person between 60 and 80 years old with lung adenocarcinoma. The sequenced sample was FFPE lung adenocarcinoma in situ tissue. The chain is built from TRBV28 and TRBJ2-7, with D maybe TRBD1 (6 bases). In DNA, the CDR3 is TGTGCCAGCAGTTTCGGGACACGCGATTACGAGCAGTACTTC. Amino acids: CASSFGTRDYEQYF. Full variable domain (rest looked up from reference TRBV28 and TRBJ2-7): DVKVTQSSRYLVKRTGEKVFLECVQDMDHENMFWYRQDPGLGLRLIYFSYDVKMKEKGDIPEGYSVSREKKERFSLILESASTNQTSMYLCASSFGTRDYEQYFGPGTRLTVT.